Described below is a single T cell receptor beta chain sequence and its context. What this receptor recognizes is not known. No clone much larger than this one lies a single base away; base qualities are absent. Receptor amplification or capture employed the immunoSEQ multiplex PCR assay. Entries here come from immuneACCESS through TCRdb and include only in-frame sequences with V and J called. Some clones fail to appear in such tables; in the studies checked, an unresolved V gene covers under half of the shortfall, and the cause of the remainder is unknown. The sample has tens of thousands of clones on record, 92% of them singletons. The leading ten clones occupy under 1.5% of the sample. The source of the sample is a study of T cell changes during pregnancy in multiple sclerosis (dated by TCRdb to about 2019). Regarding the complete study: The study looked at changes in the T cell repertoire across pregnancy in women with multiple sclerosis.

From the cysteine up to the phenylalanine, the CDR3 has a length of 15 residues. The kept DNA is CDR3 alone, 45 bases in frame from the first base. CDR1 and CDR2 are read off the germline V gene as SGHRS and YFSETQ. V trim: 0 bases; J trim: 3 bases; unmatched bases: 4. Sequences were obtained from peripheral blood. The receptor was isolated from a female donor with multiple sclerosis, enrolled in a pregnancy study. The V gene is TRBV5-1 and the J gene is TRBJ2-3; 7 nucleotides in the junction match TRBD1. CDR3 reads: CASSLGQGRTDTQYF. The DNA sequence follows: TGCGCCAGCAGCTTGGGACAGGGACGGACAGATACGCAGTATTTT.